Shown below are 31 T cell receptor beta chains from a single sample sequenced in a study of T-cell reconstitution after alpha-beta-depleted transplantation in children. A TCRbeta library incorporating unique molecular identifiers was prepared. From the PCR reads, TCRdb called clonotypes with MiXCR, one entry per CDR3 protein. The table lists 15,000 to 20,000 distinct CDR3 sequences, around 5% of them singletons, with 6.5% to 8.5% in the top ten. The sample here was PBMCs, taken before TCRalphabeta/CD19-depleted stem cell transplant. These receptors originate from a boy aged 10-17 years with acute lymphoblastic leukemia, due to receive a stem cell transplant.

This clonotype was seen many times. The V gene is TRBV5-6, the J gene TRBJ2-2, with 7 bases that match TRBD2. Germline CDR1 is SGHDT and CDR2 is YYEEEE. The CDR3 runs 15 residues. V lost 4 bases and J lost 6; bases outside the gene matches: 9. For the CDR3, the DNA is TGTGCCAGCAGCGTCCTAGCGGTGGTGGCCGGGGAGCTGTTTTTT. This translates into CASSVLAVVAGELFF.

This clonotype has ten or more counts. The rearrangement links TRBV4-2 to TRBJ1-6; possibly TRBD1 for D (6 bases). CDR3 length equals 15 residues. V was shortened by 0 bases and J by 10 bases, with 13 bases between the two germline ends. The germline V gene has CDR1 LGHNA and CDR2 YNFKEQ. The CDR3 is CASSQDNREWSPLHF. DNA for the CDR3: TGTGCCAGCAGCCAAGATAACAGGGAGTGGTCACCCCTCCACTTT.

This clonotype occurred many times. The conserved phenylalanine or tryptophan normally closing the CDR3 is absent here, so this likely arose from a read error. The limits of the CDR3 on the DNA are not certain, so only TCRdb's listed CDR3 is given. The V and J genes are TRBV28 and TRBJ2-1; the table's D call TRBD1 went unverified against the DNA. The CDR3 totals 13 residues, both ends included. Per the germline V gene, CDR1 is MDHEN and CDR2 is SYDVKM. CDR3 region: CASSFDRRREQLV.

The V and J genes are TRBV20-1 and TRBJ2-3; D is unresolved. CDR3 length: 16 residues. Germline values: CDR1 DFQATT, CDR2 SNEGSKA (reference sequence). DNA for the CDR3: TGCTGCTTCTATGACCCCCGGAGAACTAGCACAGATACGCAGTATTTT. Translated, it gives CCFYDPRRTSTDTQYF.

This clonotype is judged medium-sized. The chain recombines TRBV7-9 with TRBJ2-1, with D perhaps matching TRBD2 (7 bases). The CDR3 runs 16 residues. The V gene's germline CDR1 is SEHNR and CDR2 FQNEAQ (reference sequence). V was pared by 2 bases and J by 2 bases, with 13 bases between. The CDR3 spells CASSLTGRGPYNEQFF. DNA of the CDR3: TGTGCCAGCAGCTTAACAGGGAGGGGACCCTACAATGAGCAGTTCTTC.

This clonotype was seen repeatedly, ten times or more. The chain links TRBV15 to TRBJ1-5; the D is unclear. Germline assignment: CDR1 LNHNV and CDR2 YYDKDF (reference sequence). V dropped 5 bases and J dropped 0 bases, with 14 bases sitting between them. The CDR3 runs 16 residues. In DNA, the CDR3 is TGTGCCACCAGCGTAGGGTCTTGGTATAGCAATCAGCCCCAGCATTTT. The encoded protein is CATSVGSWYSNQPQHF.

This clonotype was detected many times. The rearrangement uses TRBV11-3 and TRBJ1-2; 7 nucleotides agree with TRBD1. V shed 1 base, J shed 6 bases, and the junction held 2 bases outside the gene matches. This CDR3 spans 13 amino acids. Germline loops: CDR1 SGHNT, CDR2 YENEEA. CDR3 coding DNA: TGTGCCAGCAGCTTAGGACAGGGCGATGGCTACACCTTC. This codes for CASSLGQGDGYTF.

This clonotype appeared many times. The CDR3 loop is CASSPRYLSDEKLFF. In nucleotides, the CDR3 is TGTGCCAGCAGTCCCCGGTACCTGAGTGATGAAAAACTGTTTTTT. The V and J genes are TRBV12-3 or TRBV12-4 and TRBJ1-4; D unresolved. V was trimmed by 5 bases and J by 6 bases, leaving 16 bases between them. The CDR3 has 15 residues.

This clonotype was observed at least ten times. The chain couples TRBV12-3 or TRBV12-4 to TRBJ1-6; D may be TRBD1 (5 bases). CDR3 length: 16 residues. Between the trimmed V and J ends, which lost 0 bases and 9 bases, there was a span of 15 bases. The CDR3 sequence is CASSLAVGASGSPLHF. CDR3 DNA sequence: TGTGCCAGCAGTTTAGCCGTAGGGGCATCGGGTTCACCCCTCCACTTT.

This clonotype was detected ten times or more. The V call is TRBV6-5, the J call TRBJ1-4, with D tentatively TRBD1 (5 bases). The V gene lost 2 bases and the J gene lost 5 bases, with 21 bases spanning the gap. The CDR3 runs 18 residues. Germline CDR1 reads MNHEY; CDR2 reads SVGAGI. The CDR3 protein is CASSYQTGSGRANEKLFF. The CDR3 DNA sequence: TGTGCCAGCAGTTACCAGACTGGTTCAGGGCGGGCGAATGAAAAACTGTTTTTT.

The chain has TRBV6-2 or TRBV6-3 and TRBJ2-5; D is perhaps TRBD1 (6 bases). Germline V gene sequence: CDR1 MNHEY, CDR2 SVGEGT. With 6 bases removed from V and 2 bases from J, the gap between germline ends came to 16 bases. The CDR3 contains 15 residues. The CDR3 region has the DNA TGTGCCAGCAGCTACAGGGCCCGTTGGCAAGAGACCCAGTACTTC. Translation: CASSYRARWQETQYF.

By share, this clonotype counts as medium-sized. The chain is built from TRBV30 and TRBJ2-7, with TRBD1 as a possible D gene (5 bases). V lost 0 bases and J 2 bases, leaving 11 bases between the germline ends. This CDR3 has 14 amino acids. CDR1 and CDR2 (germline): GTSNPN, SVGIG (reference sequence). DNA for the CDR3: TGTGCCTGGAGTGTTTTTCGACAGCCCTACGAGCAGTACTTC. It translates to CAWSVFRQPYEQYF. Supplemented by reference TRBV30 and TRBJ2-7, the full variable domain reads SQTIHQWPATLVQPVGSPLSLECTVEGTSNPNLYWYRQAAGRGLQLLFYSVGIGQISSEVPQNLSASRPQDRQFILSSKKLLLSDSGFYLCAWSVFRQPYEQYFGPGTRLTVT.

This clonotype has more than one count but fewer than ten. The junction shows a germline mismatch at one end, possibly a read error. The V gene is TRAV18, the J gene TRBJ1-1; TRBD1 matches at 9 bases. Germline loops: CDR1 SSYSTF, CDR2 SSENQE. This CDR3 is 18 amino acids long. This chain's CDR3 is CTISFGPPWTGEDTEAFF. CDR3 nucleotides: TGTACCATCAGTTTCGGTCCGCCTTGGACAGGGGAGGACACTGAAGCTTTCTTT.

This clonotype counts as medium-sized. The genes are TRBV12-3 or TRBV12-4 and TRBJ2-7, with TRBD1 identical over 8 bases. Trimming cost V 7 bases and J 7 bases; bases outside gene matches: 9. There are 13 residues in the CDR3. CDR3 protein: CASTQGQDSEQYF. The CDR3 DNA reads TGTGCCAGCACCCAGGGACAGGACTCGGAGCAGTACTTC.

This clonotype is medium-sized within its sample. The chain is built from TRBV4-2 and TRBJ1-1; tentatively, D is TRBD1 (6 bases). The CDR3 has 16 amino acids. Trimming shortened V by 2 bases and J by 3 bases, and 16 bases separated the two germline ends. The germline V gene encodes CDR1 LGHNA and CDR2 YNFKEQ. This CDR3 reads CASSQLVTGRDTEAFF. CDR3 coding DNA: TGTGCCAGCAGCCAATTGGTAACAGGGCGGGACACTGAAGCTTTCTTT.

Comment on this clonotype: A much larger clone differs from this one at a single base, so this may be a read error. V gene TRBV11-2 combines with J gene TRBJ2-5; 10 nucleotides align to TRBD1. J gave up 5 bases and V 3 bases, and 12 bases lay outside the gene matches. This CDR3 has 17 amino acids. The germline V gene encodes CDR1 SGHAT and CDR2 FQNNGV. The CDR3 DNA reads TGTGCCAGCAGCTTTGGGACAGGGGTCGCGGGGGGCGAGACCCAGTACTTC. Amino acid sequence: CASSFGTGVAGGETQYF.

This clonotype was recorded many times. The rearrangement uses TRBV7-8 and TRBJ2-7, with 8 nucleotides matching TRBD2. V gave up 2 bases and J gave up 2 bases; unmatched junction bases: 5. Germline lookup yields CDR1 SGHVS and CDR2 FQNEAQ. The CDR3 runs to 15 residues. The CDR3 loop is CASSLLISGTYEQYF. CDR3 nucleotide sequence: TGTGCCAGCAGCTTATTAATTAGCGGGACCTACGAGCAGTACTTC.

This chain uses TRBV12-3 or TRBV12-4 with TRBJ2-7, with D perhaps matching TRBD1 (6 bases). There are 15 residues in the CDR3. Trimming left V 6 bases short and J 0 bases short, with 15 bases between. The CDR3 bases are TGTGCCAGCAGGAGGGGGACGGTCGGCTCCTACGAGCAGTACTTC. It translates to CASRRGTVGSYEQYF.

This clonotype was seen many times. The rearrangement links TRBV28 to TRBJ1-2, with 7 bases that match TRBD1. Germline V gene data show CDR1 as MDHEN and CDR2 as SYDVKM. V gave up 10 bases and J gave up 0 bases; unmatched junction bases: 5. The CDR3 spans 13 residues. CDR3 nucleotides: TGTGCCACCACTCAGGGGGCTAACTATGGCTACACCTTC. Amino acid sequence: CATTQGANYGYTF.

This clonotype was observed many times. The chain combines TRBV2 with TRBJ2-1; tentative D call: TRBD1 (5 bases). The germline CDR1 and CDR2 sequences are SNHLY and FYNNEI. The CDR3 is 14 amino acids. Trimming cost V 4 bases and J 5 bases, with 12 bases left between them. The CDR3 region is CASSVRALHNEQFF. In nucleotides, the CDR3 is TGTGCCAGCAGTGTCAGGGCCTTACACAATGAGCAGTTCTTC.

This clonotype was counted at least ten times. The chain uses TRBV7-8 and TRBJ1-2; 10 nucleotides agree with TRBD1. CDR3 size: 14 residues. Germline V gives CDR1 SGHVS, CDR2 FQNEAQ. Trimming removed 5 bases from V and 8 bases from J; junction bases left unmatched: 8. CDR3 in DNA: TGTGCCAGCAGCCCGCCAGGGACAGGGGTAGGCTACACCTTC. This encodes CASSPPGTGVGYTF.

This clonotype was observed at least ten times. The V and J genes are TRBV27 and TRBJ1-1, with D possibly TRBD1 on 5 matching bases. The CDR3 loop spans 12 amino acids. Trimming shortened V by 5 bases and J by 6 bases, and 10 bases separated the two germline ends. Germline-derived CDR1 and CDR2 are MNHEY and SMNVEV (reference sequence). CDR3 in amino acids: CASSGTGPEAFF. The CDR3 DNA reads as TGTGCCAGCAGTGGAACAGGTCCTGAAGCTTTCTTT.

This clonotype was detected many times. The V call is TRBV5-1, the J call TRBJ2-7; no definite D call. The CDR3 loop spans 12 amino acids. V lost 0 bases, J lost 6 bases, and 7 bases lay in between. Per the germline V gene, CDR1 is SGHRS and CDR2 is YFSETQ. CDR3 in amino acids: CASSLGVSEQYF. In nucleotides, the CDR3 is TGCGCCAGCAGCTTGGGGGTGAGCGAGCAGTACTTC. Full variable domain (missing parts from reference TRBV5-1 and TRBJ2-7): KAGVTQTPRYLIKTRGQQVTLSCSPISGHRSVSWYQQTPGQGLQFLFEYFSETQRNKGNFPGRFSGRQFSNSRSEMNVSTLELGDSALYLCASSLGVSEQYFGPGTRLTVT.

This clonotype showed up many times. The V gene is TRBV7-3, the J gene TRBJ2-2, with D maybe TRBD1 (5 bases). The CDR3 has 14 residues. V was clipped by 5 bases and J by 2 bases, with 9 bases between them. Germline lookup yields CDR1 SGHTA and CDR2 FQGTGA. The CDR3 sequence: CASSQTENTGELFF. The DNA of the CDR3 is TGTGCCAGCAGCCAGACAGAAAACACCGGGGAGCTGTTTTTT.

The chain is built from TRBV2 and TRBJ2-6, with 12 bases fitting TRBD2. Per germline, CDR1 SNHLY and CDR2 FYNNEI. The CDR3 length is 18 residues. For the CDR3, the DNA is TGTACCCGCAGTCTCAATCTAGCGGGGGGGCGCGGGGCCAACGTCCTGACTTTC. Translated: CTRSLNLAGGRGANVLTF.

Many counts were recorded for this clonotype. The DNA of the CDR3 is TGCAGTGCTAGAAGCGGCCCGTCTAGTGAAAAACTGTTTTTT. Translation gives CSARSGPSSEKLFF. This chain links TRBV20-1 with TRBJ1-4; D is undetermined. The germline gives CDR1 DFQATT, CDR2 SNEGSKA (reference sequence). The CDR3 sequence is 14 residues long. V was trimmed by 2 bases and J by 7 bases, leaving 14 bases between them.

This clonotype has ten or more counts. The V call is TRBV9, the J call TRBJ2-6, with no clear D. The CDR3 consists of 13 residues. CDR1 is SGDLS and CDR2 is YYNGEE in the germline V gene. Trimming took 0 bases from V and 3 from J, leaving 1 base between them. Here the CDR3 reads CASSVVGANVLTF. The CDR3, as DNA: TGTGCCAGCAGCGTAGTTGGGGCCAACGTCCTGACTTTC. Drawing the rest from reference TRBV9 and TRBJ2-6, the complete variable domain is DSGVTQTPKHLITATGQRVTLRCSPRSGDLSVYWYQQSLDQGLQFLIQYYNGEERAKGNILERFSAQQFPDLHSELNLSSLELGDSALYFCASSVVGANVLTFGAGSRLTVL.

This clonotype was observed at least ten times. The chain recombines TRBV7-2 with TRBJ1-2; D not resolved. The CDR3 consists of 12 residues. CDR1 SGHTA and CDR2 FQGNSA come from the germline V gene. V shed 3 bases and J shed 2 bases, with 4 bases lying between them. The CDR3 is CASSFSNYGYTF. DNA of the CDR3: TGTGCCAGCAGCTTCTCAAACTATGGCTACACCTTC.

This clonotype was seen ten or more times. V and J are TRBV18 and TRBJ1-2; D might be TRBD1 (6 bases). The germline V gene has CDR1 KGHSH and CDR2 LQKENI. The V end was cut by 0 bases, the J end by 4 bases, with 12 bases between. The CDR3 is 15 residues long. CDR3 in amino acids: CASSPPGSQGYGYTF. In DNA, the CDR3 is TGTGCCAGCTCACCACCGGGGTCACAGGGCTATGGCTACACCTTC.

This clonotype was seen a handful of times. This may come from a read error, since a much larger clone is one base off. This chain links TRBV2 with TRBJ2-3; 7 bases map to TRBD1. The CDR3 is 19 amino acids. Germline loops: CDR1 SNHLY, CDR2 FYNNEI. The CDR3: CTSSAWDSAYSTLTDTQYF. The CDR3 nucleotides read TGTACCAGCAGTGCCTGGGACAGTGCATACTCAACCCTCACAGATACGCAGTATTTT.

At least ten counts were recorded for this clonotype. This chain uses TRBV20-1 with TRBJ1-2, with TRBD1 matching 7 bases. This CDR3 is built from 14 residues. Germline V gene lookup returns CDR1 DFQATT and CDR2 SNEGSKA (reference sequence). The V gene end was trimmed by 6 bases and the J gene end by 4 bases; junction bases not matched to a gene: 11. The DNA for the CDR3 is TGCAGTGCCTCTCCGGGACAGATCAGCTATGGCTACACCTTC. This sequence encodes CSASPGQISYGYTF.